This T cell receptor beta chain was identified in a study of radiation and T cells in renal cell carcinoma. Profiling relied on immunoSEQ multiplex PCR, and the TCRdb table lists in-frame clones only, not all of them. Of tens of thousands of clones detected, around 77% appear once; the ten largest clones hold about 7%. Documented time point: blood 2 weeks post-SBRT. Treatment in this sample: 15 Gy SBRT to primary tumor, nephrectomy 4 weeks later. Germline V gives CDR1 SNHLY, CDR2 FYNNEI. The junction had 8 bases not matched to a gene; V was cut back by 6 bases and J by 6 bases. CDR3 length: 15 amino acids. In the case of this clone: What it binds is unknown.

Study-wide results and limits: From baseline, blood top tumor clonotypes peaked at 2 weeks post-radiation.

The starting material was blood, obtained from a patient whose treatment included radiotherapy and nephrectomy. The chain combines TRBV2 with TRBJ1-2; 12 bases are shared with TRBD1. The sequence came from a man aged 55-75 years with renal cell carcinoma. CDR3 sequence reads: CASRIGTGGKHGYTF. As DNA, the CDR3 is TGTGCCAGCAGAATCGGGACAGGGGGCAAGCATGGCTACACCTTC.